A selection of T cell receptor beta chains follows, all from one sample in a study of cytomegalovirus exposure and HLA in healthy donors. The repertoire was sequenced with immunoSEQ multiplex PCR; TCRdb's copy has only in-frame clones and lacks some. The sample shows nearly 200,000 clones, 80% to 85% of them seen only once. Material: PBMCs. These receptors originate from a woman in her forties or fifties in good health and CMV-seropositive. CDR3s include the opening cysteine and the closing phenylalanine or tryptophan. The order of the fields is J gene, V gene, clone size, CDR3 protein. Only part of the rows carry a size: once, few, many, or a class if the clone is expanded.

TRBJ1-2	TRBV6-5	once	CASSSLAGYTF
TRBJ2-7	TRBV5-1	NA	CASSLELRTSYEQYF
NA	TRBV6-6	NA	CASSPRTSGGYEQYF
TRBJ1-6	TRBV5-1	NA	CASSIVVGQGNSPLHF
TRBJ2-4	TRBV6-1	few	CASSEGTGENSQYF
TRBJ2-1	TRBV11-2	once	CASSLIPLGYNEQFF
TRBJ1-2	TRBV7-9	NA	CASRPTVRGGYTF
TRBJ1-3	TRBV6-1	NA	CASSEQGKKGNTIYF
TRBJ2-3	TRBV7-7	NA	CASSFGSTDTQYF
TRBJ2-1	TRBV4-1	NA	CASSQVARSLSNEQFF
TRBJ1-3	TRBV10-3	NA	CAIRGSGGNTIYF
TRBJ2-1	TRBV6-5	NA	CASSLSGFNEQFF
TRBJ2-3	TRBV5-4	NA	CASSERGEHTDTQYF
TRBJ1-2	TRBV28	NA	CASRKTGRSGYTF
TRBJ2-3	TRBV5-4	NA	CASSLTPSTDTQYF
TRBJ2-1	TRBV5-1	NA	CASSLALAGSYNEQFF
TRBJ2-3	TRBV6-5	NA	CASSYGSSSTDTQYF
TRBJ2-7	TRBV19	NA	CASSISDRRYEQYF
TRBJ1-2	TRBV28	NA	CASSFWGQAARYGYTF
TRBJ2-7	TRBV7-9	NA	CSSSLARGPSYEQYF
TRBJ2-1	TRBV4-1	NA	CASSRVAGGLGGVEQFF
TRBJ2-3	TRBV4-1	NA	CASSQGLAGSSTDTQYF
TRBJ2-3	TRBV2	NA	CASSFFTGTSKSDTQYF
TRBJ1-1	TRBV30	NA	CAWTQGADTEAFF
TRBJ2-7	TRBV2	NA	CASSEAFRQGEQYF
TRBJ2-7	TRBV27	NA	CASSLRPQGFEQYF
TRBJ2-2	TRBV5-4	NA	CASRGAGLTGELFF
TRBJ2-5	TRBV5-1	NA	CASSLEAGKETQYF
TRBJ2-2	TRBV11-2	NA	CASNARGGTGELFF
TRBJ1-5	TRBV6-1	few	CASRRQGMGNQPQHF
TRBJ2-3	TRBV14	NA	CASSPPPGNPADTQYF
TRBJ2-2	TRBV19	once	CASSMTGNTGELFF
TRBJ2-7	TRBV15	NA	CATSISGPNEEQYF
TRBJ1-1	TRBV6-5	once	CASRRVGQVNTEAFF
TRBJ2-1	TRBV11-1	NA	CASSAGLPSYNEQFF
TRBJ2-3	TRBV2	NA	CASSVGGGAADTQYF
TRBJ1-1	TRBV5-1	NA	CASSTDRGLGNTEAFF
TRBJ1-4	TRBV28	NA	CASSSGQANEKLFF
TRBJ1-1	TRBV7-2	NA	CASRSPVGAQAFF
TRBJ2-1	TRBV10-3	NA	CAISKLAGSQNYEQFF
TRBJ2-2	TRBV27	few	CASSLTGANTGELFF
TRBJ2-7	TRBV10-1	NA	CASSPGTGLSYEQYF